This note documents a single T cell receptor beta chain sequence. No cognate antigen has been identified for it. No much larger clonotype is one base removed from it; base qualities were not supplied. The data were obtained in a study of type 1 and type 2 diabetes patients listed by TCRdb under 2016. With regard to the full study: Nine type 1 diabetes patients, a few type 2 diabetes patients and six or seven nondiabetic controls, all recruited in China, made up the cohort. TCRbeta libraries were sequenced paired-end on Illumina HiSeq 2000 or MiSeq instruments. The study profiled TCRbeta repertoires by high-throughput sequencing to compare type 1 diabetes, type 2 diabetes and nondiabetic individuals. Throughout the study, CD4 or CD8 MicroBeads on MACS columns were used to positively select CD4+ and CD8+ T cells from PBMCs. Comparing approximately 18-cycle and approximately 26-cycle amplification showed similar V gene usage, suggesting similar primer efficiencies and random PCR bias. The whole study generated 15 million to 20 million paired-end reads. For the type 1 diabetes patients, the type 2 diabetes patients acted as a disease comparison group. The full study reports these points: Type 2 diabetes and control samples had highly correlated V and J gene usage patterns, with an average between-sample correlation of approximately 0.97. The study groups were not matched for age and gender, which could bias interpretation. In both CD4+ and CD8+ T cells, type 2 diabetes repertoires were highly diverse and significantly more diverse than type 1 diabetes repertoires. Few highly-expanded CD4+ clones, median one, were found in type 2 diabetes patients, accounting for a median about 4.1% of reads. Because only a limited number of T2D and control samples were sequenced, some T1D-only HECs might also be present in more T2D or control samples.

For sequencing, an Illumina MiSeq was employed. TCRbeta CDR3 amplification used genomic DNA from the sorted T cell subsets as template. The TCRbeta CDR3 region was amplified by multiplex PCR with 30 forward and 13 reverse primers. After the PCR products were purified with AMPure XP beads, a second PCR of 20 to 30 cycles was run to add indices and adaptors. Before sequencing, libraries were gel-purified with the QIAquick Gel Extraction Kit. The published analysis was carried out like this. Paired-end reads were merged with FLASH and aligned to IMGT V, D and J germline references using IgBLAST. Reads with less than 70% alignment identity to germline references were removed, leaving some 10 million reads across the study. Following IMGT definitions, CDR3 boundaries, reading frame and productivity were assigned. Clones at or above 1% of reads were defined as highly-expanded clones, and diversity was measured by normalized Shannon entropy. Group differences in Shannon entropy were tested with unpaired two-tailed t-tests. Starting from the raw public reads, TCRdb applied fastp trimming at Q25, assembled clones with MiXCR and retained in-frame beta chains. Under each unique CDR3 protein, matching rows form one entry showing the most common genes and DNA. These V and J calls originate from TCRdb's pipeline instead of the authors' own analysis. A total of around 300,000 distinct CDR3 sequences appear in this sample, around 47% of them only once. Roughly 13% of the sample is in the top ten clones.

Standard classification criteria for type 1 or type 2 diabetes were met by all diabetic patients, and glucose and C-peptide were assessed by WHO-recommended methods. Donors with other autoimmune diseases or infections within the previous four weeks were excluded. Approximately 9 milliliters of peripheral blood were collected from each participant. LymphoPrep density separation was used to isolate PBMCs. The sequenced sample consisted of peripheral blood mononuclear cells (PBMCs). The TCR originated in a man aged 18-30 years with type 2 diabetes.

In nucleotide form, the sequence is TGTGCCAGCAGTTTAGAGTGGACTAAGGGCCAGCGGGGGATCTACGAGCAGTACTTC. This sequence encodes CASSLEWTKGQRGIYEQYF. Here the chain combines TRBV27 and TRBJ2-5, and 8 junction bases match TRBD2. With the DNA end fitting TRBJ2-7 better, the J assignment may be wrong. Measured from the cysteine to the phenylalanine, the CDR3 is 19 residues long. The retained sequence is limited to the CDR3, 57 bases, with the frame set at the first base. For CDR1 and CDR2, the germline V gene (reference sequence) lists MNHEY and SMNVEV.